This T cell receptor beta chain was retrieved from a study of T cells in Graves' hyperthyroidism and ophthalmopathy. Template material for amplifying TCR beta CDR3 regions consisted of RNA transcripts. RT-PCR in the first round (using the HTBI primer set) targeted the TCR CDR3. TCRdb processed the multiplex PCR reads anew with MiXCR; each CDR3 protein has one entry. The data hold some 370,000 distinct CDR3 sequences, with 15% to 20% observed a single time. Criteria for exclusion of patients were uncontrolled infection, other autoimmune disease, pregnancy or lactation. Germline V gene lookup returns CDR1 SGHAT and CDR2 FQNNGV. The CDR3 is 17 residues long. Trimming took off 4 bases at V and 4 bases at J, with 23 bases between the two ends.

This TCR was sampled from a young woman with Graves' hyperthyroidism that later progressed to Graves' ophthalmopathy. The sequenced sample was blood. The chain couples TRBV11-2 to TRBJ2-7; D might be TRBD2 (5 bases). The CDR3 reads CASSSALNSAIPYEQYF. DNA of the CDR3: TGTGCCAGCAGCTCCGCTCTGAATAGCGCGATTCCTTACGAGCAGTACTTC.